These 22 T cell receptor beta chains came from one sample sequenced in a study of T cells expressing NK-cell markers. TCRdb processed the 5' RACE reads again and assigns one entry to each CDR3 protein, with no DNA. This repertoire includes 550,000 or so distinct CDR3 sequences. What was sequenced was blood T cells: a sorted CD56 or NKG2C T cell subset, CD4+ or CD8+ T cells, or bulk PBMC T cells (not recorded which). These receptors all stem from a man younger than 35 in good health.

V gene TRBV5-1 combines with J gene TRBJ2-1; TCRdb returns TRBD2, unconfirmable since there is no DNA. The CDR3 is 14 amino acids. Per the germline V gene, CDR1 is SGHRS and CDR2 is YFSETQ. Here the CDR3 reads CASSLLAENNEQFF.

This chain joins TRBV29-1 and TRBJ2-1; checking the TCRdb D call of TRBD2 is not possible without DNA. This CDR3 is built from 15 residues. CDR1 SQVTM and CDR2 ANQGSEA come from the germline V gene. The CDR3 region is CSAAGSGSRYDEQFF.

This chain links TRBV10-1 with TRBJ2-2; there is no DNA to check the TCRdb D call of TRBD2. The germline V gene has CDR1 WNHNN and CDR2 SYGVQD (reference sequence). The CDR3 covers 15 residues. CDR3 sequence reads: CASTEGGMNTGELFF.

The chain employs TRBV24-1 and TRBJ1-2. Germline V lookup: CDR1 KGHDR, CDR2 SFDVKD. This CDR3 is 16 amino acids long. The CDR3 sequence is CATSDPAFEGAYGYTF.

The rearrangement links TRBV15 to TRBJ1-1; TCRdb indicates TRBD1, and absent DNA this call remains unverified. CDR1 and CDR2 (germline): LNHNV, YYDKDF (reference sequence). CDR3 size: 15 residues. This CDR3 is CATSTPRGRNTEAFF.

CDR3 amino acids: CASSQAGAMNTEAFF. The chain recombines TRBV3-1 with TRBJ1-1; TCRdb indicates TRBD1, and absent DNA this call remains unverified. Germline CDR1 and CDR2: LGHDT and YNNKEL (reference sequence). The CDR3 sequence is 15 residues long.

The genes are TRBV24-1 and TRBJ2-1; checking the TCRdb D call of TRBD2 is not possible without DNA. The CDR3 spans 15 residues. Germline V gene sequence: CDR1 KGHDR, CDR2 SFDVKD. The CDR3 protein is CATNHPAGGSNEQFF.

The rearrangement joins TRBV6-2 or TRBV6-3 to TRBJ1-5. The CDR3 has 13 residues. The germline V gene encodes CDR1 MNHEY and CDR2 SVGEGT. CDR3 loop: CASSLYATQPQHF.

This chain uses TRBV7-2 with TRBJ2-3. The germline CDR1 and CDR2 sequences are SGHTA and FQGNSA. This CDR3 contains 15 residues. The CDR3 loop is CASSSDAISTDTQYF. Filled out from reference TRBV7-2 and TRBJ2-3, the complete variable domain reads GAGVSQSPSNKVTEKGKDVELRCDPISGHTALYWYRQSLGQGLEFLIYFQGNSAPDKSGLPSDRFSAERTGGSVSTLTIQRTQQEDSAVYLCASSSDAISTDTQYFGPGTRLTVL.

The genes are TRBV5-1 and TRBJ1-2; TCRdb indicates TRBD1, and absent DNA this call remains unverified. Germline CDR1 is SGHRS and CDR2 is YFSETQ. This CDR3 comprises 14 residues. The CDR3 reads CASSRTARNYGYTF. Drawing the rest from reference TRBV5-1 and TRBJ1-2, the complete variable domain is KAGVTQTPRYLIKTRGQQVTLSCSPISGHRSVSWYQQTPGQGLQFLFEYFSETQRNKGNFPGRFSGRQFSNSRSEMNVSTLELGDSALYLCASSRTARNYGYTFGSGTRLTVV.

The chain combines TRBV5-1 with TRBJ2-5; TCRdb reports TRBD1, a call that lacks DNA to check it against. Germline V gives CDR1 SGHRS, CDR2 YFSETQ. This CDR3 region has 16 residues. CDR3 sequence reads: CASSSPMDTGQETQYF.

J is TRBJ2-1 and V is TRBV2. In germline, CDR1 is SNHLY, CDR2 FYNNEI. The CDR3 length is 13 residues. The CDR3 spells CASLGTPNNEQFF.

The chain is built from TRBV7-2 and TRBJ2-3; TCRdb proposes TRBD1, but this gene call is untestable without DNA. Germline CDR1 reads SGHTA; CDR2 reads FQGNSA. The CDR3 loop spans 17 amino acids. The CDR3 region is CASSWIPGQGHWDTQYF.

The chain is built from TRBV9 and TRBJ2-2. Germline V CDR1 and CDR2: SGDLS, YYNGEE. The CDR3 spans 14 residues. CDR3 sequence: CASSVVADTGELFF.

The rearrangement uses TRBV7-2 and TRBJ2-7; the D gene TCRdb calls, TRBD2, cannot be checked with no DNA. The CDR3 extends over 15 amino acids. The germline gives CDR1 SGHTA, CDR2 FQGNSA. CDR3 residues: CASSLRTGGIGEQYF.

The chain has TRBV5-1 and TRBJ2-3; the D gene TCRdb calls, TRBD2, cannot be checked with no DNA. Germline lookup yields CDR1 SGHRS and CDR2 YFSETQ. The CDR3 consists of 17 residues. The CDR3 reads CASSHRLAGGVADTQYF.

This chain joins TRBV5-1 and TRBJ1-2; TCRdb's D call, TRBD1, is unchecked because there is no DNA. Germline-derived CDR1 and CDR2 are SGHRS and YFSETQ. The CDR3 has 15 residues. The CDR3 sequence is CASTNYEQGDYGYTF.

The gene calls are TRBV6-5 and TRBJ2-1; TCRdb outputs TRBD2, but without DNA this stays unchecked. CDR3 size: 16 residues. CDR1 is MNHEY and CDR2 is SVGAGI in the germline V gene. This CDR3 is CASSYPTSGGSNEQFF.

The rearrangement uses TRBV12-3 or TRBV12-4 and TRBJ2-6; TCRdb lists TRBD1, though no DNA is available to test this call. The CDR3 is 15 amino acids. The CDR3 loop is CATVQGAWGANVLTF.

The chain is built from TRBV12-3 or TRBV12-4 and TRBJ2-1; TCRdb calls TRBD1, which cannot be checked without DNA. The CDR3 has 14 residues. CDR3 sequence reads: CASIRSRGYNEQFF.

The genes are TRBV20-1 and TRBJ2-5; TCRdb picks TRBD2, but there is no DNA to check that call. CDR3 length equals 16 residues. Germline V gives CDR1 DFQATT, CDR2 SNEGSKA (reference sequence). CDR3 amino acids: CSAGTSGSPSGETQYF.

The rearrangement uses TRBV6-2 or TRBV6-3 and TRBJ2-7; TCRdb gives TRBD1 as the D gene, but with no DNA this cannot be confirmed. The CDR3 totals 14 residues. Germline lookup yields CDR1 MNHEY and CDR2 SVGEGT. The CDR3 reads CASRIRGGNEEQYF.